This T cell receptor beta chain was recovered during a study of CD8+CD57+ T cells in acquired aplastic anemia. In regard to this clonotype: The germline gene is not matched at one end of the junction; a read error may be the cause.

For CDR3 and TCR beta VDJ profiling, genomic DNA was the template used. TCRdb independently ran MiXCR on the reads; one entry per CDR3 protein. The table lists some 48,000 distinct CDR3 sequences, 70% to 80% of them singletons. This CDR3 is built from 17 residues. CDR1 is KGHDR, CDR2 SFDVKD, per germline. Sample: sorted CD4+, CD8+, or CD8+CD57+ T cells (not recorded which) from PBMCs. The chain joins TRBV24-1 to TRBJ2-6; TRBD2 matches at 7 bases. The source of this sequence is a human donor in good health, serving as a control. The CDR3 loop reads CAISESGRLSGANVLTF. The CDR3 DNA reads TGTGCCATCAGTGAATCCGGGAGGCTATCTGGGGCCAACGTCCTGACTTTC.